This is a list of T cell receptor beta chains from one sample in a study of T cells in Graves' hyperthyroidism and ophthalmopathy. MiXCR, applied by TCRdb to the multiplex PCR reads, yields one record per CDR3 protein. This table has roughly 49,000 distinct CDR3 sequences, roughly 51% appearing once. Specimen: peripheral blood or thyroid tissue (not recorded which). Receptors were obtained from a man between 18 and 35 years old with Graves' hyperthyroidism. CDR3s leave out the opening cysteine and the closing phenylalanine or tryptophan. The size of a clone is reported for some rows only, either as once, few or many, or as a class for expanded clones.

>TRBV12-3/TRBV12-4|TRBJ1-3|many
ASRVEQGADGNTIY
>TRBV9|TRBJ2-5|medium-sized
ASSGIAEETQY
>TRBV29-1|TRBJ1-1|many
SVEEYRAWASSTEAF
>TRBV7-9|TRBJ1-1|many
ASSVLMNTEAF
>TRBV24-1|TRBJ1-4|few
ATSDPSDEKLF
>TRBV7-9|TRBJ1-1|-
AGSFKDRGLRNTEAF
>TRBV20-1|TRBJ1-6|-
SAGTGVSPLH
>TRBV14|TRBJ1-6|-
ASSETGTANSPLH
>TRBV10-3|TRBJ1-4|-
AISDGPGDEKLF
>TRBV24-1|TRBJ2-5|many
ATSATGGSGETQY
>TRBV20-1|TRBJ2-5|few
SANDQGRETQY
>TRBV28|TRBJ2-3|many
ASSSPSLTDTQY
>TRBV5-1|TRBJ1-1|once
ASSSGQGAGTEAF
>TRBV12-3/TRBV12-4|TRBJ1-2|many
ASIGQGGSGYT
>TRBV20-1|TRBJ1-2|-
SAKKARAGNYGNT
>TRBV4-2|TRBJ1-2|many
ASSQESAPYGYT
>TRBV30|TRBJ1-6|-
AWSVRERSYNSPLH
>TRBV20-1|TRBJ1-2|many
SAIDRDLYGYT
>TRBV7-8|TRBJ1-4|-
ASSTAVLNEKLF
>TRBV29-1|TRBJ2-5|medium-sized
SAKTGGQETQY
>TRBV24-1|TRBJ2-5|many
ATSEGNQETQY
>TRBV15|TRBJ1-6|-
ATAGVNSPLH
>TRBV7-2|TRBJ2-7|once
ASSLTQGMGEQY
>TRBV5-6|TRBJ1-2|-
ASSFMGGANYGYT
>TRBV7-9|TRBJ1-4|-
ASSSQFRELPKKLF
>TRBV2|TRBJ2-5|many
ASSELRSKGETQY
>TRBV24-1|TRBJ1-1|few
ATSDGTRGFGEAF
>TRBV7-4|TRBJ2-7|-
ASSFLGEQY
>TRBV7-3|TRBJ1-1|many
ASKEGMNTEAF
>TRBV28|TRBJ2-6|many
ASTGRRRQSGANVLT
>TRBV20-1|TRBJ2-7|many
SAAGTLTYEQY
>TRBV5-5|TRBJ1-1|many
ASSFLPGISTNTEAF
>TRBV14|TRBJ2-5|many
ASSPRGQETQY
>TRBV20-1|TRBJ2-3|-
SAVETQY
>TRBV10-2|TRBJ1-1|-
ASMSLDTEAF
>TRBV7-9|TRBJ2-7|few
ASSRGTRGYEQY
>TRBV5-1|TRBJ2-7|medium-sized
ASSPGHSLREQY
>TRBV11-2|TRBJ2-2|-
ASSSVPTGELF
>TRBV7-2|TRBJ1-6|-
ASSFGANSPLH
>TRBV20-1|TRBJ2-5|-
SASSFVRGETQY
>TRBV2|TRBJ2-7|many
ASVGDSYEQY
>TRBV6-1|TRBJ2-7|many
ASSRGLNEQY
>TRBV2|TRBJ1-3|-
AIQGSGNTIY
>TRBV7-2|TRBJ2-5|-
AMQGVDWETQY
>TRBV14|TRBJ2-5|-
ASSQDSPPAY
>TRBV7-9|TRBJ1-4|few
ASSLDGTGTAELF
>TRBV2|TRBJ1-4|-
ASSDGRVGEKLF
>TRBV6-2/TRBV6-3|TRBJ2-7|many
ASSQPTVFYEQY
>TRBV9|TRBJ2-5|many
ASSVGPSSETQY
>TRBV7-8|TRBJ2-2|once
ASSLRTPGLAGGNTGELF
>TRBV7-6|TRBJ1-1|many
ASSLGQRGNTEAF
>TRBV24-1|TRBJ1-2|once
ATSDPTGGYGYT
>TRBV2|TRBJ2-7|-
ASSEYRGEQY
>TRBV7-6|TRBJ1-1|-
ASSSTGDRVAF